The sequence of this T cell receptor beta chain was determined in a study of early T cells in non-severe SARS-CoV-2 infection. Study at large: Chains stayed unpaired after sequencing of bulk RNA from unsorted whole blood.

The germline CDR1 and CDR2 sequences are KGHDR and SFDVKD. V lost 2 bases to trimming and J lost 0 bases, with 16 bases between them. The CDR3 extends over 18 amino acids. Individual cDNA molecules carried attached unique molecular identifiers. TCRdb passed the 5' RACE reads through MiXCR, listing each CDR3 protein once. Here the sample spans more than 25,000 distinct CDR3 sequences, around 4.5% being singletons. Overall study results and limits: Matching against VDJdb likely underestimated virus-specific expansions, favoring anti-spike CD8.

This clonotype was recorded at least ten times. Its antigen is not identified. The source material was whole blood, sampled at baseline. The receptor was isolated from an adult who was a healthcare worker with PCR-confirmed SARS-CoV-2 infection or an uninfected control (not recorded which). The chain joins TRBV24-1 to TRBJ2-1; D unclear. The CDR3 DNA follows: TGTGCCACCAGTGATTCCTCATACTGGATAAGCTCCTACAATGAGCAGTTCTTC. Residues: CATSDSSYWISSYNEQFF.